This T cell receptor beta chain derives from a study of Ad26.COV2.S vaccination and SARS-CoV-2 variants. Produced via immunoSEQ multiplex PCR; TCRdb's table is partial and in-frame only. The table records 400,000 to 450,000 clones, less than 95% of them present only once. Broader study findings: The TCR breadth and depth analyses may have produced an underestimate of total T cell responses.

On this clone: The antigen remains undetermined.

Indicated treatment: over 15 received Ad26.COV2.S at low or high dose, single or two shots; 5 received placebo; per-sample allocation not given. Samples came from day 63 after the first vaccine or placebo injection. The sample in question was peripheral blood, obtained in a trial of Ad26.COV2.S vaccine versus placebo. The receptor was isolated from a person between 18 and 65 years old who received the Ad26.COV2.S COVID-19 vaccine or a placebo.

CDR3 residues: CASSYEMLDTQYF. In nucleotides, the CDR3 is TGCGCCAGCAGCTACGAGATGTTGGATACGCAGTATTTT. The chain joins TRBV5-1 to TRBJ2-3; no reliable D call. With 3 bases removed from V and 6 bases from J, the gap between germline ends came to 11 bases. This CDR3 is built from 13 residues. Germline loops: CDR1 SGHRS, CDR2 YFSETQ. Combining the CDR3 with reference TRBV5-1 and TRBJ2-3 gives the whole variable domain KAGVTQTPRYLIKTRGQQVTLSCSPISGHRSVSWYQQTPGQGLQFLFEYFSETQRNKGNFPGRFSGRQFSNSRSEMNVSTLELGDSALYLCASSYEMLDTQYFGPGTRLTVL.